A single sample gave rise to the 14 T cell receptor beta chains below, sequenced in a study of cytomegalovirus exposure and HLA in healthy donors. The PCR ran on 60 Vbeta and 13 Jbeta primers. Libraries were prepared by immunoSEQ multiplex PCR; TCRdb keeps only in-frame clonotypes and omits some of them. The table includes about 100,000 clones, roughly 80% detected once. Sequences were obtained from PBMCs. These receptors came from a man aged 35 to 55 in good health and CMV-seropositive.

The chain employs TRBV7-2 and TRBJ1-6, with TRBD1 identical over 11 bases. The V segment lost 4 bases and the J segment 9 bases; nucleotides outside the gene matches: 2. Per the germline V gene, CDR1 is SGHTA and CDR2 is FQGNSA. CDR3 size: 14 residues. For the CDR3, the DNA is TGTGCCAGCAGCTATGGACAGGGGGCTTCACCCCTCCACTTT. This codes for CASSYGQGASPLHF.

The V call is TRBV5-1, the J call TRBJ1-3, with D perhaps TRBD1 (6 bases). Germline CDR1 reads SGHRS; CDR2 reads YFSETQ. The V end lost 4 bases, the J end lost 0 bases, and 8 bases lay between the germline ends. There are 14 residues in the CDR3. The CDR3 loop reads CASSPDSSGNTIYF. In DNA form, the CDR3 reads TGCGCCAGCAGCCCGGACAGCTCTGGAAACACCATATATTTT.

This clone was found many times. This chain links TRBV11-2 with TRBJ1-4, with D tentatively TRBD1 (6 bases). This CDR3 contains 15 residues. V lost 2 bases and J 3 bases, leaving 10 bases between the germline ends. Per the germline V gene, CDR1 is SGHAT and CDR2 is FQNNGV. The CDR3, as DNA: TGTGCCAGCAGCTTACGCAGGGGCCCTAATGAAAAACTGTTTTTT. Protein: CASSLRRGPNEKLFF.

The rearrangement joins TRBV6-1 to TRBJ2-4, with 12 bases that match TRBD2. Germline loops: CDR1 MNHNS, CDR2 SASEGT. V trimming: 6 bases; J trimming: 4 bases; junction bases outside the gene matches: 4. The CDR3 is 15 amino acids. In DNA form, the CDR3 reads TGTGCCAGCAGCTCTAGCGGGGGGGGGAAAAACATTCAGTACTTC. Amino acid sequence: CASSSSGGGKNIQYF.

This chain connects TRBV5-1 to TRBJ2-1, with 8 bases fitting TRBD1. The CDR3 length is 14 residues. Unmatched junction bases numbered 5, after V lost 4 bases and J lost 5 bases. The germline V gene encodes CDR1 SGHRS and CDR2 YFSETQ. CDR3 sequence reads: CASSGQGADNEQFF. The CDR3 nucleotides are TGCGCCAGCAGCGGTCAGGGGGCGGACAATGAGCAGTTCTTC.

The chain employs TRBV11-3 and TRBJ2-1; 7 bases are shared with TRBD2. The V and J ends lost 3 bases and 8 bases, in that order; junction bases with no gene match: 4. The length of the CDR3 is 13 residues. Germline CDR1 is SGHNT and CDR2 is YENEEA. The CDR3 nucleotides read TGTGCCAGCAGCTTCGTAGCGGGCCATGAGCAGTTCTTC. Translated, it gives CASSFVAGHEQFF.

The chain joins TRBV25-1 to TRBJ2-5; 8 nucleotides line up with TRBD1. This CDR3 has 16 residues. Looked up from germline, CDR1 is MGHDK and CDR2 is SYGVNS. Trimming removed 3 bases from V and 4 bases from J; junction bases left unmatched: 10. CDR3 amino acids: CASSETGTGLGETQYF. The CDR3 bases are TGTGCCAGCAGTGAGACCGGGACAGGACTCGGAGAGACCCAGTACTTC.

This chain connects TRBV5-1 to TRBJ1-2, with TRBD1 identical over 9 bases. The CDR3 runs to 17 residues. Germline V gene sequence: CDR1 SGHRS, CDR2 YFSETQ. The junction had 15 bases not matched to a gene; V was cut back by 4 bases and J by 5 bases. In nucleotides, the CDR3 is TGCGCCAGCAGCGGGGGCCCCGGACAGGGGCCGGGGTATGGCTACACCTTC. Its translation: CASSGGPGQGPGYGYTF.

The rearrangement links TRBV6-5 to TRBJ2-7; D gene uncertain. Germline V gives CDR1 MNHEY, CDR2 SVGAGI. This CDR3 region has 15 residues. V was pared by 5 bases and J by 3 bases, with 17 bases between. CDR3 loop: CASSRQAVFGYEQYF. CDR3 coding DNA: TGTGCCAGCAGTCGACAAGCTGTGTTCGGCTACGAGCAGTACTTC.

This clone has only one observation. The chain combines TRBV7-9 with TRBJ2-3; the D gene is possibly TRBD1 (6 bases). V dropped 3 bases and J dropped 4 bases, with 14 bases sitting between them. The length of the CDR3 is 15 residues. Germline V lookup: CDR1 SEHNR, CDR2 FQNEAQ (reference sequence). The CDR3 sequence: CASSLSRGEADTQYF. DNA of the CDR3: TGTGCCAGCAGCTTGTCCAGGGGAGAGGCAGATACGCAGTATTTT.

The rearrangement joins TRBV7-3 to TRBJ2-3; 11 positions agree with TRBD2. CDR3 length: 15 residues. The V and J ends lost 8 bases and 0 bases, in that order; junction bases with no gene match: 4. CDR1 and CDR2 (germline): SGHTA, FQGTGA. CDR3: CASGTSGDSTDTQYF. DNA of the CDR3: TGTGCCAGCGGGACTAGCGGTGATAGCACAGATACGCAGTATTTT.

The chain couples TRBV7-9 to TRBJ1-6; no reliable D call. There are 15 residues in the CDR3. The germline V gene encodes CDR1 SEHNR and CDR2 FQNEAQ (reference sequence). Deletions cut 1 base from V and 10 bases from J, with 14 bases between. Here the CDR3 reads CASSLGNPSGSPLHF. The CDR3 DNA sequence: TGTGCCAGCAGCTTAGGAAACCCCTCCGGGTCACCCCTCCACTTT.

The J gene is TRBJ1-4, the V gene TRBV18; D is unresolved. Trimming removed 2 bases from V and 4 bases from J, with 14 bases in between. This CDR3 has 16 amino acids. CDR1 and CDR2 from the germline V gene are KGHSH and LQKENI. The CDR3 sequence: CASSPGSPGGNEKLFF. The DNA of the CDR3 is TGTGCCAGCTCACCAGGCTCCCCGGGAGGTAATGAAAAACTGTTTTTT.

This chain's CDR3 is CASSQTLVSTDTQYF. CDR3 DNA: TGCGCCAGCAGCCAAACCCTAGTTAGCACAGATACGCAGTATTTT. The J gene is TRBJ2-3, the V gene TRBV4-1; no clear D. Deletions cut 2 bases from V and 0 bases from J, with 9 bases between. This CDR3 spans 15 amino acids. Germline CDR1 and CDR2: MGHRA and YSYEKL.